Below are 27 T cell receptor beta chains sequenced from a single sample in a study of spatial heterogeneity in lung cancer. As for time point: blood at routine non-recurrence follow-up after resection. TCRdb analysed the 5' RACE reads with MiXCR anew, one entry per CDR3 protein. The sample carries about 120,000 distinct CDR3 sequences, 9.5% to 14% recorded once. Sequenced material: PBMCs, taken at follow-up. These receptor sequences come from a female donor with early-stage non-small cell lung cancer.

This clonotype was detected a few times. This chain joins TRBV12-3 or TRBV12-4 and TRBJ1-1, with D perhaps TRBD1 (6 bases). V lost 6 bases to trimming and J lost 1 base, with 18 bases between them. The CDR3 sequence is 16 residues long. CDR3 region: CASSPQGAIWNTEAFF. The CDR3 bases are TGTGCCAGCAGCCCACAGGGAGCGATTTGGAACACTGAAGCTTTCTTT.

The V call is TRBV15, the J call TRBJ2-1; possibly TRBD2 for D (6 bases). The V and J ends lost 1 base and 8 bases respectively, with 15 bases between them. The length of the CDR3 is 15 residues. Germline V gene data show CDR1 as LNHNV and CDR2 as YYDKDF (reference sequence). The CDR3 sequence: CATSRALAYGHEQFF. Here the CDR3 DNA reads TGTGCCACCAGCAGAGCACTAGCATATGGCCATGAGCAGTTCTTC.

This clonotype was picked up many times. This chain links TRBV29-1 with TRBJ2-3; D may be TRBD2 (5 bases). This CDR3 is 13 amino acids long. V lost 3 bases and J 5 bases, leaving 12 bases between the germline ends. Germline CDR1 SQVTM, CDR2 ANQGSEA. In DNA form, the CDR3 reads TGCAGCGTTGATAGTGGGAGTAGAGATACGCAGTATTTT. Encoded protein: CSVDSGSRDTQYF.

The sample holds many counts of this clonotype. The chain recombines TRBV29-1 with TRBJ2-2; D uncertain. Germline V gene lookup returns CDR1 SQVTM and CDR2 ANQGSEA. This CDR3 contains 12 residues. The V end lost 4 bases, the J end lost 6 bases, and 9 bases lay between the germline ends. The CDR3 is CSVGEHAGELFF. The CDR3 DNA reads as TGCAGCGTTGGGGAACACGCCGGGGAGCTGTTTTTT.

This clonotype was seen many times. This sequence joins TRBV14 and TRBJ2-7; weak D call: TRBD2 (6 bases). CDR1 is SGHDN and CDR2 is FVKESK in the germline V gene. This CDR3 spans 13 amino acids. V was clipped by 4 bases and J by 2 bases, with 9 bases between them. In DNA, the CDR3 is TGTGCCAGCAGCCGGGACTGGACCTACGAGCAGTACTTC. Its protein product is CASSRDWTYEQYF. Combining the CDR3 with reference TRBV14 and TRBJ2-7 gives the whole variable domain EAGVTQFPSHSVIEKGQTVTLRCDPISGHDNLYWYRRVMGKEIKFLLHFVKESKQDESGMPNNRFLAERTGGTYSTLKVQPAELEDSGVYFCASSRDWTYEQYFGPGTRLTVT.

This clonotype was counted only a few times. This chain uses TRBV20-1 with TRBJ1-6; 10 positions match TRBD1. There are 14 residues in the CDR3. V shed 3 bases, J shed 7 bases, and the junction held 3 bases outside the gene matches. Germline V CDR1 and CDR2: DFQATT, SNEGSKA (reference sequence). The CDR3 here is CSASRDRGNSPLHF. CDR3 nucleotides: TGCAGTGCTAGCCGGGACAGGGGAAATTCACCCCTCCACTTT.

The chain is built from TRBV10-1 and TRBJ1-2; D unclear. This CDR3 spans 13 amino acids. Trimming cost V 3 bases and J 5 bases, with 10 bases left between them. The V gene's germline CDR1 is WNHNN and CDR2 SYGVQD (reference sequence). CDR3 amino acids: CASSEKAWYGYTF. DNA of the CDR3: TGCGCCAGCAGTGAAAAAGCCTGGTATGGCTACACCTTC.

This clonotype was seen a few times. The chain uses TRBV30 and TRBJ1-5; TRBD1 is a possible D gene (6 bases). This CDR3 has 13 amino acids. The V gene's germline CDR1 is GTSNPN and CDR2 SVGIG (reference sequence). The germline V and J ends were trimmed by 4 bases and 2 bases, with 9 bases remaining between them. CDR3 DNA sequence: TGTGCCTGGAACGGGGGGCGCAATCAGCCCCAGCATTTT. Protein product: CAWNGGRNQPQHF.

The V gene is TRBV27, the J gene TRBJ2-3; D gene uncertain. The CDR3 runs to 14 residues. V was clipped by 9 bases and J by 2 bases, with 15 bases between them. CDR1 is MNHEY and CDR2 is SMNVEV in the germline V gene (reference sequence). In nucleotides, the CDR3 is TGTGCCAGTAAACTCGGCAGGACCACAGATACGCAGTATTTT. Residues: CASKLGRTTDTQYF.

The V gene is TRBV6-1, the J gene TRBJ2-1; the match to TRBD1 covers 7 bases. Trimming at V came to 4 bases and at J to 7 bases, leaving 10 bases not matched to a gene. The CDR3 extends over 15 amino acids. CDR1 MNHNS and CDR2 SASEGT come from the germline V gene. CDR3 sequence reads: CASSAPGQSWNEQFF. For the CDR3, the DNA is TGTGCCAGCAGTGCCCCGGGACAGTCGTGGAATGAGCAGTTCTTC.

As concerns this clonotype: This may be a read error, as it is one base from a much larger clone. The gene calls are TRBV7-2 and TRBJ2-3; D is perhaps TRBD2 (6 bases). This CDR3 is 15 amino acids long. The germline CDR1 and CDR2 sequences are SGHTA and FQGNSA. Trimming stripped 1 base from V and 3 bases from J, with 11 bases between. The CDR3 bases are TGTGCCAGCAGCTTAGTGGACGGGAGTACAGATACGCAGTATTTT. Translated: CASSLVDGSTDTQYF.

This clonotype was recorded many times. This sequence joins TRBV3-1 and TRBJ1-6; no definite D call. The CDR3 covers 14 residues. The germline V gene encodes CDR1 LGHDT and CDR2 YNNKEL (reference sequence). Trimming removed 4 bases from V and 4 bases from J, with 8 bases in between. The CDR3 DNA reads TGTGCCAGCAGCCTCCGGGATTATAATTCACCCCTCCACTTT. Protein product: CASSLRDYNSPLHF.

This clonotype has just a few counts. The chain is built from TRBV30 and TRBJ1-6; a possible D gene is TRBD1 (5 bases). This CDR3 comprises 16 residues. V was trimmed by 2 bases and J by 7 bases, leaving 18 bases between them. Germline V gene sequence: CDR1 GTSNPN, CDR2 SVGIG (reference sequence). The CDR3 region has the DNA TGTGCCTGGAGTCCCCCCAAAGGGGCGATCAATTCACCCCTCCACTTT. Amino acid sequence: CAWSPPKGAINSPLHF.

This clonotype has more than one count but fewer than ten. The chain couples TRBV2 to TRBJ2-7, with TRBD2 matching 12 bases. The CDR3 covers 14 residues. Germline CDR1 reads SNHLY; CDR2 reads FYNNEI. Trimming at V came to 6 bases and at J to 6 bases, leaving 6 bases not matched to a gene. Here the CDR3 DNA reads TGTGCCAGCAGAGTGACTAGCGGGAGTTCCGAGCAGTACTTC. Its translation is CASRVTSGSSEQYF.

The chain recombines TRBV12-3 or TRBV12-4 with TRBJ2-1, with a weak D call TRBD2 (5 bases). V was trimmed by 7 bases and J by 10 bases, leaving 11 bases between them. The CDR3 covers 11 residues. The CDR3 is CASNYWREQFF. The CDR3 DNA reads TGTGCCAGCAACTACTGGAGGGAGCAGTTCTTC.

This clonotype was recorded many times. The V call is TRBV7-9, the J call TRBJ1-6; D not certain. V was clipped by 2 bases and J by 5 bases, with 7 bases between them. CDR1 is SEHNR and CDR2 is FQNEAQ in the germline V gene (reference sequence). CDR3 length: 14 amino acids. The CDR3 loop reads CASSLYVDNSPLHF. The CDR3 region has the DNA TGTGCCAGCAGCTTATATGTTGATAATTCACCCCTCCACTTT.

This clonotype came up many times. CDR3 loop: CSVGKLATSYNEQFF. CDR3 in DNA: TGCAGCGTTGGGAAACTAGCGACCTCCTACAATGAGCAGTTCTTC. This chain joins TRBV29-1 and TRBJ2-1, with 7 bases that match TRBD2. Germline-derived CDR1 and CDR2 are SQVTM and ANQGSEA. The V gene end was trimmed by 4 bases and the J gene end by 0 bases; junction bases not matched to a gene: 6. The CDR3 is 15 residues long.

V and J are TRBV7-8 and TRBJ2-2, with 10 bases that match TRBD1. Germline V lookup: CDR1 SGHVS, CDR2 FQNEAQ. J lost 6 bases, V lost 4 bases, and 2 bases had no gene match. The CDR3 has 14 amino acids. As DNA, the CDR3 is TGTGCCAGCAGCTGGGACAGGGGTGCCGGGGAGCTGTTTTTT. This codes for CASSWDRGAGELFF.

Only a few counts were recorded for this clonotype. This chain connects TRBV27 to TRBJ2-6; D gene uncertain. The CDR3 totals 15 residues. Deletions cut 5 bases from V and 0 bases from J, with 8 bases between. Germline V CDR1 and CDR2: MNHEY, SMNVEV (reference sequence). The CDR3 coding sequence is TGTGCCAGCAGTGCCCCTTCCTCTGGGGCCAACGTCCTGACTTTC. Encoded protein: CASSAPSSGANVLTF.

This clonotype was recorded at least ten times. This chain uses TRBV18 with TRBJ2-3, with 11 bases identical to TRBD2. This CDR3 has 16 residues. Germline V gives CDR1 KGHSH, CDR2 LQKENI. V dropped 3 bases and J dropped 5; count of bases not matched to a gene: 7. This CDR3 reads CASSPRVAGGRDTQYF. In DNA, the CDR3 is TGTGCCAGCTCACCCCGCGTAGCGGGAGGGCGAGATACGCAGTATTTT.

In this sample, this clonotype turned up a few times. The rearrangement joins TRBV27 to TRBJ2-2, with a tentative D call TRBD2 (5 bases). The germline CDR1 and CDR2 sequences are MNHEY and SMNVEV (reference sequence). The CDR3 is 13 amino acids. V was clipped by 7 bases and J by 5 bases, with 11 bases between them. CDR3 DNA sequence: TGTGCCAGCAAACTACTAGAGACCGGGGAGCTGTTTTTT. It codes for CASKLLETGELFF.

This clonotype was detected ten times or more. The chain uses TRBV27 and TRBJ1-1, with 7 bases that match TRBD1. Trimming at V came to 11 bases and at J to 0 bases, leaving 9 bases not matched to a gene. The CDR3 extends over 14 amino acids. Germline CDR1 reads MNHEY; CDR2 reads SMNVEV (reference sequence). CDR3: CAGTPGGLNTEAFF. As DNA, the CDR3 is TGTGCCGGAACTCCAGGGGGGTTGAACACTGAAGCTTTCTTT.

This clonotype was counted a few times. This chain links TRBV18 with TRBJ2-7; 7 positions match TRBD2. The CDR3 length is 14 residues. The junction had 11 bases not matched to a gene; V was cut back by 6 bases and J by 6 bases. CDR1 KGHSH and CDR2 LQKENI come from the germline V gene. The DNA of the CDR3 is TGTGCCAGCTCTCCTGAACTAGCGCGTGGCGAGCAGTACGTC. This encodes CASSPELARGEQYV.

This clonotype was seen a few times. The junction differs from germline at one of its ends, possibly a read error. The chain joins TRBV7-7 to TRBJ2-5, with 7 bases aligning to TRBD1. CDR3 size: 14 residues. Germline V lookup: CDR1 SSHAT, CDR2 FNYEAQ (reference sequence). The CDR3 region is CASSPTGPQETQYF. The CDR3 DNA is TGTGCTAGCAGCCCGACAGGGCCCCAAGAGACCCAGTACTTC. The full variable domain, rest sourced from reference TRBV7-7 and TRBJ2-5, is GAGVSQSPRYKVTKRGQDVTLRCDPISSHATLYWYQQALGQGPEFLTYFNYEAQPDKSGLPSDRFSAERPEGSISTLTIQRTEQRDSAMYRCASSPTGPQETQYFGPGTRLLVL.

This clonotype was seen only a few times. This chain links TRBV19 with TRBJ2-1; 10 positions match TRBD2. Germline V gives CDR1 LNHDA, CDR2 SQIVND (reference sequence). V shed 6 bases and J 8 bases; nucleotides not matched to a gene: 13. CDR3 length: 16 residues. CDR3 bases: TGTGCCAGTAGGAACCCATCTAGCGGGAGTTTCGATGAGCAGTTCTTC. It specifies CASRNPSSGSFDEQFF.

This clonotype was seen a single time. CDR3 nucleotide sequence: TGTGCCAGCAAACTGACAGCGTTGAACACTGAAGCTTTCTTT. Translating gives CASKLTALNTEAFF. The J gene is TRBJ1-1, the V gene TRBV12-3 or TRBV12-4; tentative D call: TRBD1 (5 bases). This CDR3 comprises 14 residues. V was shortened by 7 bases and J by 0 bases, with 12 bases between the two germline ends.

The V call is TRBV5-1, the J call TRBJ1-4, with 7 bases aligning to TRBD1. The trim removed 5 bases at V and 5 bases at J, leaving 6 bases unmatched. This CDR3 spans 14 amino acids. The germline gives CDR1 SGHRS, CDR2 YFSETQ. The chain's CDR3 is CASRAGGSNEKLFF. DNA of the CDR3: TGCGCCAGCAGGGCAGGGGGTTCCAATGAAAAACTGTTTTTT.